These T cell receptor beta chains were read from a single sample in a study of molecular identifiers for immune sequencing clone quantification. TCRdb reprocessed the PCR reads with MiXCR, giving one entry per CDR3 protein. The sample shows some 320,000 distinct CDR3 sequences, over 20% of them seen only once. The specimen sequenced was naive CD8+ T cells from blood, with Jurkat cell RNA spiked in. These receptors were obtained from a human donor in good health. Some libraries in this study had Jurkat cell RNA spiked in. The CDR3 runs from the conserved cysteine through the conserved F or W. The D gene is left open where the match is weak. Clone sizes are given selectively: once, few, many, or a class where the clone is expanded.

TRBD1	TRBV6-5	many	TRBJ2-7	CASRNRDRSFYEQYF	TGTGCCAGCAGGAACCGGGACAGAAGTTTTTACGAGCAGTACTTC
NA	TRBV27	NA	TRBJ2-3	CATAVWGSSTDTQYF	TGTGCCACCGCGGTGTGGGGGTCCAGCACAGATACGCAGTATTTT
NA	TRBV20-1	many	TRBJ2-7	CSATPLVGPTYEQYF	TGCAGTGCTACCCCTTTAGTGGGCCCTACCTACGAGCAGTACTTC
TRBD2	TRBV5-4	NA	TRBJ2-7	CASSGSGTSAAPGEQYF	TGTGCCAGCAGCGGGAGTGGGACTAGCGCAGCTCCGGGCGAGCAGTACTTC
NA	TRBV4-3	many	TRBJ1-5	CASSQDGGRNQPQHF	TGCGCCAGCAGCCAAGATGGAGGACGCAATCAGCCCCAGCATTTT
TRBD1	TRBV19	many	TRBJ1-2	CASSARQGIIPYGYTF	TGTGCCAGTAGTGCTCGACAGGGTATCATCCCCTATGGCTACACCTTC
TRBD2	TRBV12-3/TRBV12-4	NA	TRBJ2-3	CASSFPSGRGDTQYF	TGTGCCAGCAGTTTCCCTAGCGGGAGAGGAGATACGCAGTATTTT
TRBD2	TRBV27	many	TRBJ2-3	CASSSAPLAGATSDTQYF	TGTGCCAGCAGTTCGGCCCCTCTAGCGGGGGCTACTAGCGATACGCAGTATTTT
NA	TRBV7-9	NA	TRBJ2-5	CASSLESRETQYF	TGTGCCAGCAGCTTAGAATCGAGGGAGACCCAGTACTTC
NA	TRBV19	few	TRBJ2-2	CASSIGLGVNTGELFF	TGTGCCAGTAGTATTGGGCTAGGGGTGAACACCGGGGAGCTGTTTTTT
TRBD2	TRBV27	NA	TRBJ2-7	CVSSLGGSGYEQYF	TGTGTCAGCAGTTTGGGCGGGAGCGGGTACGAGCAGTACTTC
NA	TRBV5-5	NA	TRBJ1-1	CTSSLWENTEAFF	TGTACCAGCAGCTTATGGGAGAACACTGAAGCTTTCTTT
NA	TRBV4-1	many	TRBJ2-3	CASSQDSVGLTDTQYF	TGCGCCAGCAGCCAAGATAGCGTCGGCCTCACAGATACGCAGTATTTT
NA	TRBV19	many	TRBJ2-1	CASSIDPIPHEQFF	TGTGCCAGTAGTATTGACCCTATCCCCCATGAGCAGTTCTTC
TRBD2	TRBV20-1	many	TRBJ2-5	CSAGGGYQETQYF	TGCAGTGCTGGGGGGGGGTACCAAGAGACCCAGTACTTC
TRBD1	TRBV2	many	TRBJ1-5	CASSFDRDYQPQHF	TGTGCCAGCAGCTTCGACAGGGATTATCAGCCCCAGCATTTT
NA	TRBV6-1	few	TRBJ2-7	CASSEFAFYEQYF	TGTGCCAGCAGTGAATTTGCCTTCTACGAGCAGTACTTC
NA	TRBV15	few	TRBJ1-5	CATSRDLNQPQHF	TGTGCCACCAGCAGAGATCTGAATCAGCCCCAGCATTTT
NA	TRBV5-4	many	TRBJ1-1	CASSSVTTEAFF	TGTGCCAGCAGCTCCGTTACCACTGAAGCTTTCTTT
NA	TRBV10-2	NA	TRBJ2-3	CASSEGSRVDTQYF	TGCGCCAGCAGTGAGGGGAGCCGGGTAGATACGCAGTATTTT
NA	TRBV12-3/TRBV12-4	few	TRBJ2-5	CASRPGHLQETQYF	TGTGCCAGCAGACCGGGACACCTCCAAGAGACCCAGTACTTC
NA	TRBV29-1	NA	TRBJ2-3	CSVVARVGDKHTDTQYF	TGCAGCGTTGTGGCTAGAGTAGGGGACAAGCACACAGATACGCAGTATTTT
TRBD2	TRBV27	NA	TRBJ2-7	CASSLAGGYYEQYF	TGTGCCAGCAGTTTGGCCGGGGGGTACTACGAGCAGTACTTC
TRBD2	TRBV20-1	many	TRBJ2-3	CSARVLAGVTDTQYF	TGCAGTGCTAGAGTCCTAGCGGGAGTTACAGATACGCAGTATTTT
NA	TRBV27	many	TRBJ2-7	CASSLSVGNEQYF	TGTGCCAGCAGTTTATCCGTAGGGAACGAGCAGTACTTC
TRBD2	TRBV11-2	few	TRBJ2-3	CASGTSGIPTDTQYF	TGTGCCAGTGGGACTAGCGGGATCCCCACAGATACGCAGTATTTT